A selection of T cell receptor beta chains follows, all from one sample in a study of T cells after yellow fever vaccination. TCRdb re-analysed the 5' RACE reads in MiXCR, keeping a single row per CDR3 protein. The sample shows some 340,000 distinct CDR3 sequences, approximately 12% of them seen only once. This specimen was CD4+ T cells sorted from PBMCs, taken 45 days after the yellow fever booster vaccination. The source is a man between 18 and 35 years old who received the YFV17D yellow fever vaccine. The CDR3 runs from the conserved cysteine through the conserved F or W. Each record gives: clone size, D gene, J gene, V gene, CDR3 protein, CDR3 DNA. A D gene is named only where the DNA matches it firmly. Clone size is stated in some rows and not others, as once, few, many or a class when expanded.

>.|TRBD2|TRBJ2-3|TRBV28
CATRLAGDSDTQYF
TGTGCCACGCGACTAGCGGGGGATTCAGATACGCAGTATTTT
>many|.|TRBJ2-3|TRBV10-2
CASSAGGDTQYF
TGCGCCAGCAGTGCCGGGGGAGATACGCAGTATTTT
>.|.|TRBJ2-5|TRBV2
CASSGREGAGKTQYF
TGTGCCAGCAGTGGCAGGGAGGGGGCTGGAAAGACCCAGTACTTC
>many|TRBD1|TRBJ2-2|TRBV7-6
CASSLSRGQAYTGELFF
TGTGCCAGCAGCTTGAGTAGGGGACAGGCCTACACCGGGGAGCTGTTTTTT
>.|TRBD1|TRBJ2-1|TRBV6-5
CASSRQGMNEQFF
TGTGCCAGCAGTCGACAGGGTATGAATGAGCAGTTCTTC
>few|TRBD1|TRBJ1-3|TRBV18
CASSPSGTGAGNTIYF
TGTGCCAGCTCACCTTCCGGGACAGGGGCTGGAAACACCATATATTTT
>.|.|TRBJ1-6|TRBV20-1
CSARDPGRFENSPLHF
TGCAGTGCTAGAGATCCCGGACGGTTCGAAAATTCACCCCTCCACTTT
>many|.|TRBJ1-1|TRBV12-3/TRBV12-4
CASSRTEAFF
TGTGCCAGCAGCCGTACTGAAGCTTTCTTT
>many|.|TRBJ2-1|TRBV7-9
CASSLALAGANNEQFF
TGTGCCAGCAGCTTAGCGCTTGCGGGGGCGAACAATGAGCAGTTCTTC
>many|TRBD1|TRBJ1-5|TRBV6-5
CASGELGDRVSNQPQHF
TGTGCCAGCGGAGAGTTAGGGGACAGGGTGAGCAATCAGCCCCAGCATTTT
>few|.|TRBJ2-3|TRBV7-9
CASSSIDTQYF
TGTGCCAGCAGCTCAATAGATACGCAGTATTTT
>.|.|TRBJ2-4|TRBV7-3
CASSPDRDTKNIQYF
TGTGCCAGCAGTCCCGACCGGGACACAAAAAACATTCAGTACTTC
>.|.|TRBJ1-1|TRBV9
CASSEWKNTEAFF
TGTGCCAGCAGCGAATGGAAGAACACTGAAGCTTTCTTT
>.|.|TRBJ2-2|TRBV9
CASSARTDYTGELFF
TGTGCCAGCAGCGCGAGGACGGACTACACCGGGGAGCTGTTTTTT
>few|.|TRBJ2-3|TRBV9
CASSVSSRGTDTQYF
TGTGCCAGCAGCGTATCGTCGAGGGGCACAGATACGCAGTATTTT
>.|.|TRBJ1-5|TRBV4-1
CASSLDRPNQPQHF
TGCGCCAGCAGCCTCGACAGACCCAATCAGCCCCAGCATTTT
>.|TRBD1|TRBJ2-5|TRBV7-7
CASSNDREETQYF
TGTGCTAGCAGCAACGACAGGGAAGAGACCCAGTACTTC
>.|.|TRBJ1-2|TRBV29-1
CSVARSVLAGYTF
TGCAGCGTGGCCCGCTCGGTCCTCGCGGGCTACACCTTC
>few|.|TRBJ1-3|TRBV9
CASAGMRPGNTIYF
TGTGCCAGCGCAGGGATGAGGCCTGGAAACACCATATATTTT
>few|TRBD1|TRBJ1-5|TRBV5-1
CASSRYPGQDNQPQHF
TGCGCCAGCAGCCGTTACCCCGGACAGGATAATCAGCCCCAGCATTTT
>.|.|TRBJ1-3|TRBV11-1
CASSLSGDGNTIYF
TGTGCCAGCAGCTTATCAGGGGACGGAAACACCATATATTTT
>.|.|TRBJ1-5|TRBV28
CASSRGRTQHF
TGTGCCAGTAGTCGGGGACGGACCCAGCATTTT
>.|.|TRBJ2-7|TRBV12-3/TRBV12-4
CASSLGQRQLAYF
TGTGCCAGCAGTTTAGGCCAGCGCCAGTTAGCGTACTTC
>.|.|TRBJ2-3|TRBV5-1
CASSLLGASPTDTQYF
TGCGCCAGCAGCTTGTTAGGGGCTTCTCCCACAGATACGCAGTATTTT
>few|TRBD2|TRBJ2-5|TRBV5-1
CASSLRASGRAETQYF
TGCGCCAGCAGCTTGAGGGCTAGCGGGCGTGCAGAGACCCAGTACTTC
>.|.|TRBJ1-2|TRBV20-1
CSAPQGGYTF
TGCAGTGCTCCCCAGGGTGGCTACACCTTC
>.|TRBD1|TRBJ1-2|TRBV12-3/TRBV12-4
CASTAGQWGYGYTF
TGTGCCAGCACCGCGGGACAGTGGGGCTATGGCTACACCTTC
>.|.|TRBJ1-2|TRBV4-2
CASSPDREENYGYTF
TGTGCCAGCAGCCCCGACCGAGAGGAAAACTATGGCTACACCTTC
>few|.|TRBJ2-5|TRBV5-1
CASSFGAGAGETQYF
TGCGCCAGCAGCTTCGGGGCGGGGGCCGGGGAGACCCAGTACTTC
>.|.|TRBJ2-5|TRBV5-4
CASSRGQGQGQETQYF
TGTGCCAGCAGCCGGGGCCAGGGGCAGGGACAAGAGACCCAGTACTTC
>many|.|TRBJ2-2|TRBV4-1
CASSRTRQANTGELFF
TGCGCCAGCAGCCGGACGAGACAGGCCAACACCGGGGAGCTGTTTTTT
>.|.|TRBJ2-5|TRBV10-3
CAIAGTVQETQYF
TGTGCCATCGCAGGGACGGTCCAAGAGACCCAGTACTTC
>.|.|TRBJ2-2|TRBV24-1
CATSGYTGELFF
TGTGCCACCAGTGGTTACACCGGGGAGCTGTTTTTT
>once|TRBD1|TRBJ1-2|TRBV20-1
CSAGWTGQGYTF
TGCAGTGCTGGATGGACAGGGCAAGGCTACACCTTC
>few|TRBD1|TRBJ1-5|TRBV7-2
CASSLLRFSGGAGNQPQHF
TGTGCCAGCAGCTTATTAAGGTTCTCAGGGGGCGCCGGCAATCAGCCCCAGCATTTT
>.|TRBD1|TRBJ2-5|TRBV7-9
CAGRAAGGETQYF
TGTGCCGGCAGGGCCGCAGGGGGAGAGACCCAGTACTTC
>.|.|TRBJ1-2|TRBV7-2
CASSTRVASNYGYTF
TGTGCCAGCAGCACCAGGGTTGCTTCTAACTATGGCTACACCTTC
>few|.|TRBJ1-1|TRBV7-2
CASSFWGVGTEAFF
TGTGCCAGCAGCTTCTGGGGGGTTGGCACTGAAGCTTTCTTT
>.|.|TRBJ1-1|TRBV3-1
CASSPIGWDNRMTQNTEAFF
TGTGCCAGCAGCCCCATAGGATGGGACAACAGAATGACTCAGAACACTGAAGCTTTCTTT
>.|.|TRBJ1-2|TRBV3-1
CASRAARNYGYTF
TGTGCCAGCAGGGCAGCCCGTAACTATGGCTACACCTTC
>few|TRBD1|TRBJ2-7|TRBV12-3/TRBV12-4
CASSFPGTGIYEQYF
TGTGCCAGCAGTTTCCCCGGGACAGGGATCTACGAGCAGTACTTC
>.|.|TRBJ2-7|TRBV7-2
CASSSARAYEQYF
TGTGCCAGCAGCTCGGCAAGGGCCTACGAGCAGTACTTC
>.|.|TRBJ1-6|TRBV11-2
CASSSGRSSPLHF
TGTGCCAGCAGCTCGGGACGGTCCTCACCCCTCCACTTT
>many|TRBD1|TRBJ1-2|TRBV12-3/TRBV12-4
CASSGRRQGSNYGYTF
TGTGCCAGCAGTGGCCGGAGACAGGGCTCTAACTATGGCTACACCTTC
>many|.|TRBJ2-4|TRBV4-1
CASSQGVLRGRNIQYF
TGCGCCAGCAGCCAAGGGGTGTTACGGGGTAGGAACATTCAGTACTTC
>.|TRBD1|TRBJ1-1|TRBV6-5
CASRPTGGDTEAFF
TGTGCCAGCAGACCTACAGGGGGTGACACTGAAGCTTTCTTT
>many|TRBD2|TRBJ2-3|TRBV7-2
CASSLGGADTQYF
TGTGCCAGCAGCTTGGGGGGGGCAGATACGCAGTATTTT
>few|TRBD1|TRBJ2-3|TRBV11-2
CASSLAQGAGTDTQYF
TGTGCCAGCAGCTTAGCCCAGGGGGCGGGCACAGATACGCAGTATTTT
>many|.|TRBJ2-5|TRBV24-1
CATSEPSRRETQYF
TGTGCCACCAGTGAACCCAGTCGGCGAGAGACCCAGTACTTC
>.|TRBD2|TRBJ2-3|TRBV20-1
CSANVGGTDTQYF
TGCAGTGCTAACGTCGGGGGGACAGATACGCAGTATTTT
>.|.|TRBJ1-5|TRBV7-2
CASTKTPDSNQPQHF
TGTGCCAGCACCAAGACACCAGATAGCAATCAGCCCCAGCATTTT
>many|.|TRBJ2-1|TRBV24-1
CATSDYGSSYNEQFF
TGTGCCACCAGTGATTATGGTAGCTCCTACAATGAGCAGTTCTTC
>many|.|TRBJ2-7|TRBV10-3
CAISGYGYEQYF
TGTGCCATCAGTGGGTATGGGTACGAGCAGTACTTC